The 22 T cell receptor beta chains below come from one sample, sequenced in a study of long-term antiretroviral therapy in people with HIV. At survey level, the immunoSEQ assay was run in its v3.0 version. Sequencing was performed with immunoSEQ multiplex PCR; in TCRdb, only in-frame clones are kept and a portion is missing. The sample has 20,000 or so clones, less than 85% seen once. The material was unsorted PBMCs, obtained 0.5 years before starting antiretroviral therapy. Receptors originate from a woman aged 45-65 years with HIV.

V is TRBV6-6 and J is TRBJ1-1; TRBD1 matches 9 bases. Germline CDR1 and CDR2: MNHNY and SVGAGI (reference sequence). The ends lost 4 bases at V and 5 bases at J; junction bases unmatched: 8. CDR3 length: 15 amino acids. The CDR3 sequence is CASSLTRTGETEAFF. The CDR3, as DNA: TGTGCCAGCAGTTTAACCCGGACAGGGGAAACTGAAGCTTTCTTT.

Worth noting for this clone: The junction shows a germline mismatch at one end, possibly a read error. CDR3 DNA sequence: TGTGCCAGCAGGGAAGGGGGAAAGGGCTACACCTTC. Its protein product is CASREGGKGYTF. The chain links TRBV2 to TRBJ1-2; TRBD1 is a possible D gene (6 bases). The CDR3 covers 12 residues. Germline CDR1 reads SNHLY; CDR2 reads FYNNEI.

This chain uses TRBV10-2 with TRBJ1-2; TRBD1 aligns across 7 bases. CDR1 WSHSY and CDR2 SAAADI come from the germline V gene. The CDR3 has 14 amino acids. Trimming removed 2 bases from V and 4 bases from J; junction bases left unmatched: 4. CDR3 residues: CASSERTGPYGYTF. Written as DNA, the CDR3 is TGCGCCAGCAGTGAGAGGACAGGTCCCTATGGCTACACCTTC.

This clone was seen only a few times. The J gene is TRBJ2-1, the V gene TRBV14; no clear D gene. The V end was cut by 1 base, the J end by 14 bases, with 12 bases between. The germline CDR1 and CDR2 sequences are SGHDN and FVKESK. The CDR3 contains 12 residues. CDR3 sequence reads: CASSQVLRVKFF. CDR3 in DNA: TGTGCCAGCAGCCAAGTTTTACGGGTTAAGTTCTTC.

The rearrangement joins TRBV5-1 to TRBJ2-7; 8 bases match TRBD1. Trimming at V came to 4 bases and at J to 2 bases, leaving 8 bases not matched to a gene. The CDR3 sequence is 15 residues long. Germline CDR1 reads SGHRS; CDR2 reads YFSETQ. In nucleotides, the CDR3 is TGCGCCAGCAGCAGGGAACCGGACAGGGCCTACGAGCAGTACTTC. Translated, it gives CASSREPDRAYEQYF.

The CDR3 spells CAWILGTEQFF. Written as DNA, the CDR3 is TGTGCCTGGATCCTTGGGACAGAGCAGTTCTTC. This chain joins TRBV30 and TRBJ2-1; D may be TRBD1 (6 bases). The germline V gene has CDR1 GTSNPN and CDR2 SVGIG (reference sequence). V lost 4 bases, J lost 10 bases, and 11 bases lay in between. This CDR3 spans 11 amino acids. The full variable domain, its missing parts supplied by reference TRBV30 and TRBJ2-1, is SQTIHQWPATLVQPVGSPLSLECTVEGTSNPNLYWYRQAAGRGLQLLFYSVGIGQISSEVPQNLSASRPQDRQFILSSKKLLLSDSGFYLCAWILGTEQFFGPGTRLTVL.

The V call is TRBV5-1, the J call TRBJ2-5; 12 bases are shared with TRBD2. The CDR3 length is 16 residues. V shed 0 bases, J shed 3 bases, and the junction held 3 bases outside the gene matches. Germline-derived CDR1 and CDR2 are SGHRS and YFSETQ. This CDR3 reads CASSLGLAGAEETQYF. The DNA of the CDR3 is TGCGCCAGCAGCTTGGGACTAGCGGGGGCCGAAGAGACCCAGTACTTC.

The J gene is TRBJ1-1, the V gene TRBV6-6; the D is unclear. Germline lookup yields CDR1 MNHNY and CDR2 SVGAGI (reference sequence). This CDR3 is 14 amino acids long. Trimming stripped 0 bases from V and 3 bases from J, with 8 bases between. DNA for the CDR3: TGTGCCAGCAGTTACTCGAAGTGGGACACTGAAGCTTTCTTT. Encoded protein: CASSYSKWDTEAFF.

The rearrangement joins TRBV27 to TRBJ2-7; D is possibly TRBD1 or TRBD2 (6 bases each). V was trimmed by 6 bases and J by 2 bases, leaving 14 bases between them. The CDR3 extends over 14 amino acids. From germline, CDR1 is MNHEY and CDR2 SMNVEV (reference sequence). The CDR3 region is CASSWGDTPYEQYF. DNA of the CDR3: TGTGCCAGCAGCTGGGGGGACACCCCCTACGAGCAGTACTTC.

This clone came up once. This rearrangement joins TRBV5-1 to TRBJ2-1, with D possibly matching TRBD2 (6 bases). The CDR3 has 16 amino acids. V was shortened by 4 bases and J by 4 bases, with 18 bases between the two germline ends. CDR1 is SGHRS, CDR2 YFSETQ, per germline. The CDR3 coding sequence is TGCGCCAGCAGCCCGCGGGGCCAGGGAGTTTACAATGAGCAGTTCTTC. Protein: CASSPRGQGVYNEQFF.

A few counts support this clone. The chain couples TRBV12-5 to TRBJ2-5, with a weak D call TRBD1 (5 bases). V was trimmed by 6 bases and J by 1 base, leaving 12 bases between them. The CDR3 has 14 residues. Germline CDR1 is LGHNT and CDR2 is FRNRAP. The CDR3 reads CASGTASPQETQYF. As DNA, the CDR3 is TGTGCTAGTGGGACAGCTTCCCCCCAAGAGACCCAGTACTTC. Combining the CDR3 with reference TRBV12-5 and TRBJ2-5 gives the whole variable domain DARVTQTPRHKVTEMGQEVTMRCQPILGHNTVFWYRQTMMQGLELLAYFRNRAPLDDSGMPKDRFSAEMPDATLATLKIQPSEPRDSAVYFCASGTASPQETQYFGPGTRLLVL.

The rearrangement uses TRBV30 and TRBJ1-1, with 9 bases aligning to TRBD1. The germline V gene has CDR1 GTSNPN and CDR2 SVGIG (reference sequence). The CDR3 is 14 amino acids. With V trimmed by 3 bases and J by 5 bases, 7 bases remained unmatched. The CDR3 nucleotides are TGTGCCTGGAGCTGGGGACAGGGTGGTACTGAAGCTTTCTTT. Translating it yields CAWSWGQGGTEAFF.

This chain joins TRBV6-5 and TRBJ1-1; TRBD1 agrees at 7 bases. From germline, CDR1 is MNHEY and CDR2 SVGAGI. Trimming at V came to 5 bases and at J to 4 bases, leaving 10 bases not matched to a gene. The CDR3 totals 15 residues. CDR3: CASSSRQGGGTEAFF. CDR3 bases: TGTGCCAGCAGTAGCAGACAGGGCGGGGGCACTGAAGCTTTCTTT.

The V call is TRBV5-1, the J call TRBJ1-4; 7 nucleotides match TRBD1. The V gene end was trimmed by 7 bases and the J gene end by 4 bases; junction bases not matched to a gene: 10. This CDR3 has 15 residues. Per the germline V gene, CDR1 is SGHRS and CDR2 is YFSETQ. CDR3 nucleotide sequence: TGCGCCAGCTCCTCCTCGGGACAGTTTAATGAAAAACTGTTTTTT. It encodes CASSSSGQFNEKLFF.

This clone was counted a few times. The V call is TRBV27, the J call TRBJ2-1, with a possible D match to TRBD1 (6 bases). The CDR3 has 14 amino acids. Germline assignment: CDR1 MNHEY and CDR2 SMNVEV (reference sequence). Between the trimmed V and J ends, which lost 6 bases and 7 bases, there was a span of 16 bases. CDR3 protein: CASSHRAGGNEQFF. CDR3 nucleotide sequence: TGTGCCAGCAGCCACAGGGCCGGTGGTAATGAGCAGTTCTTC.

This clone was seen a single time. The chain combines TRBV5-1 with TRBJ1-5, with a tentative D call TRBD1 (5 bases). This CDR3 has 15 residues. The germline V gene encodes CDR1 SGHRS and CDR2 YFSETQ. Trimming took off 1 base at V and 3 bases at J, with 11 bases between the two ends. This chain's CDR3 is CASSLTAGNNQPQHF. The CDR3, as DNA: TGCGCCAGCAGCTTGACGGCAGGGAACAATCAGCCCCAGCATTTT.

The rearrangement joins TRBV6-1 to TRBJ2-1, with D perhaps matching TRBD2 (6 bases). The CDR3 extends over 17 amino acids. V shed 3 bases and J shed 8 bases, with 23 bases lying between them. Germline CDR1 is MNHNS and CDR2 is SASEGT. The CDR3 loop is CASSDRGGKGLKDEQFF. CDR3 nucleotides: TGTGCCAGCAGTGATAGAGGAGGGAAGGGACTTAAGGATGAGCAGTTCTTC.

V gene TRBV15 combines with J gene TRBJ2-3, with TRBD1 matching 8 bases. V lost 5 bases and J lost 6; bases outside the gene matches: 10. The CDR3 is 15 amino acids. Germline V gene lookup returns CDR1 LNHNV and CDR2 YYDKDF (reference sequence). The CDR3 reads CATSSDGQGADTQYF. CDR3 in DNA: TGTGCCACCAGCTCCGATGGACAGGGAGCGGATACGCAGTATTTT.

The V call is TRBV5-1, the J call TRBJ1-3; D call uncertain. Trimming pared 6 bases from V and 4 bases from J, leaving 17 bases between. Germline V gene sequence: CDR1 SGHRS, CDR2 YFSETQ. The CDR3 is made up of 15 amino acids. CDR3 coding DNA: TGCGCCAGCAAAAATATGGCTGACGGCGGAAACACCATATATTTT. Translating it yields CASKNMADGGNTIYF.

V is TRBV27 and J is TRBJ1-2, with D perhaps matching TRBD1 (5 bases). The V and J ends lost 0 bases and 5 bases respectively, with 19 bases between them. The CDR3 spans 17 residues. CDR1 and CDR2 (germline): MNHEY, SMNVEV (reference sequence). In nucleotides, the CDR3 is TGTGCCAGCAGTTTATCAGTTCTGGGGCGGCGACCTTATGGCTACACCTTC. Encoded protein: CASSLSVLGRRPYGYTF.

The CDR3 DNA follows: TGTGCCAGCAGTGGAGGACAGGAGGATCAGCCCCAGCATTTT. It is translated as CASSGGQEDQPQHF. The V call is TRBV2, the J call TRBJ1-5; TRBD1 matches 7 bases. J gave up 5 bases and V 4 bases, and 5 bases lay outside the gene matches. The CDR3 loop spans 14 amino acids. Germline values: CDR1 SNHLY, CDR2 FYNNEI.

The rearrangement joins TRBV9 to TRBJ2-2, with D possibly TRBD2 on 6 matching bases. The V end lost 0 bases, the J end lost 4 bases, and 22 bases lay between the germline ends. The CDR3 totals 19 residues. Per germline, CDR1 SGDLS and CDR2 YYNGEE. CDR3 loop: CASSVDEVRYGEATGELFF. As DNA, the CDR3 is TGTGCCAGCAGCGTAGATGAAGTTAGGTACGGGGAGGCCACCGGGGAGCTGTTTTTT.